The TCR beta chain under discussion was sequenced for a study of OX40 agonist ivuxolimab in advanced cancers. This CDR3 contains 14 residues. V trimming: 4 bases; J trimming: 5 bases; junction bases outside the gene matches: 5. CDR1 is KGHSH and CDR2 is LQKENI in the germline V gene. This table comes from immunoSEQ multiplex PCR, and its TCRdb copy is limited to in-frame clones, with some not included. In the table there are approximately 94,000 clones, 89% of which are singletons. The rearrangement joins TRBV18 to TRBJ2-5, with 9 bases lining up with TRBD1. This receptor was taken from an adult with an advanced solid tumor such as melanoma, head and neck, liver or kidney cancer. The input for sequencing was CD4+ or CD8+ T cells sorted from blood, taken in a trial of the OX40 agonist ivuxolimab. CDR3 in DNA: TGTGCCAGCTCACGGACAGGGGTCCGGGAGACCCAGTACTTC. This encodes CASSRTGVRETQYF.